These 28 T cell receptor beta chains were all obtained from the same sample, sequenced in a study of T cell changes during pregnancy in multiple sclerosis. Assay: immunoSEQ multiplex PCR; the TCRdb copy retains only in-frame clones and omits some. The sample consists of 65,000 to 85,000 clones, about 93% of them appearing once. This specimen was CD4+ T cells from peripheral blood mononuclear cells, taken after pregnancy. Source of these receptors: a female donor with multiple sclerosis, enrolled in a pregnancy study.

This chain connects TRBV5-4 to TRBJ2-1; 7 bases are a match to TRBD2. The V gene's germline CDR1 is SGHNT and CDR2 YYREEE (reference sequence). J lost 7 bases, V lost 4 bases, and 5 bases had no gene match. CDR3 length: 13 residues. CDR3 sequence (DNA): TGTGCCAGCAGCCTATCGCGGGGGAATGAGCAGTTCTTC. This encodes CASSLSRGNEQFF.

This chain joins TRBV10-3 and TRBJ2-7; D perhaps matches TRBD1 (6 bases). V lost 4 bases and J 5 bases, leaving 12 bases between the germline ends. The CDR3 is 13 amino acids. The V gene's germline CDR1 is ENHRY and CDR2 SYGVKD. This CDR3 reads CAISVGAGDEQYF. CDR3 nucleotides: TGTGCCATCAGTGTCGGGGCAGGGGACGAGCAGTACTTC.

The gene calls are TRBV5-6 and TRBJ2-2; tentative D call: TRBD1 (6 bases). The CDR3 covers 14 residues. Trimming left V 2 bases short and J 7 bases short, with 12 bases between. Germline V gene data show CDR1 as SGHDT and CDR2 as YYEEEE. The CDR3 DNA reads TGTGCCAGCAGCTTACCCAGGGGTGTCGGGGAGCTGTTTTTT. Its translation is CASSLPRGVGELFF.

The chain has TRBV4-2 and TRBJ2-7; 11 nucleotides agree with TRBD2. Per germline, CDR1 LGHNA and CDR2 YNFKEQ. The J segment lost 3 bases and the V segment lost 3 bases, leaving 7 bases of the junction unmatched. This CDR3 spans 16 amino acids. The CDR3 nucleotides read TGTGCCAGCAGCCACGTTAGCGGGAGGGAACTCTACGAGCAGTACTTC. It codes for CASSHVSGRELYEQYF.

The rearrangement uses TRBV6-5 and TRBJ2-7; TRBD2 agrees at 15 bases. The length of the CDR3 is 15 residues. Per germline, CDR1 MNHEY and CDR2 SVGAGI. With V trimmed by 4 bases and J by 4 bases, 2 bases remained unmatched. CDR3 loop: CASSSGLAGGYEQYF. The CDR3 DNA reads TGTGCCAGCAGTTCGGGACTAGCGGGAGGATACGAGCAGTACTTC.

This clone was seen only once. This rearrangement joins TRBV6-5 to TRBJ2-2; tentatively, D is TRBD2 (6 bases). With 4 bases removed from V and 7 bases from J, the gap between germline ends came to 16 bases. The CDR3 has 15 amino acids. Germline V gene sequence: CDR1 MNHEY, CDR2 SVGAGI. Written as DNA, the CDR3 is TGTGCCAGCAGTTCGGGACTCCCTATCGGCGGGGAGCTGTTTTTT. Amino acids: CASSSGLPIGGELFF.

This chain uses TRBV28 with TRBJ2-6, with D tentatively TRBD1 (5 bases). V lost 5 bases and J lost 2, with 10 bases in between. The CDR3 totals 15 residues. Germline-derived CDR1 and CDR2 are MDHEN and SYDVKM. The CDR3 DNA sequence: TGTGCCAGCAGTAATCAGGGAACTGGGGCCAACGTCCTGACTTTC. This encodes CASSNQGTGANVLTF.

A few counts support this clone. The chain combines TRBV30 with TRBJ1-1; D might be TRBD1 (5 bases). The CDR3 sequence is 15 residues long. The V end was cut by 1 base, the J end by 5 bases, with 17 bases between. Germline assignment: CDR1 GTSNPN and CDR2 SVGIG (reference sequence). The CDR3 sequence is CAWSALGGGRTEAFF. The DNA of the CDR3 is TGTGCCTGGAGTGCGCTCGGGGGAGGTCGAACTGAAGCTTTCTTT.

This clone has more than one count but fewer than ten. The chain joins TRBV28 to TRBJ2-3; 10 bases are shared with TRBD2. The ends lost 8 bases at V and 7 bases at J; junction bases unmatched: 6. The CDR3 has 13 amino acids. Germline assignment: CDR1 MDHEN and CDR2 SYDVKM. CDR3 bases: TGTGCCAGCGGAGGACTAGCGGAGAATACGCAGTATTTT. This translates into CASGGLAENTQYF.

The chain uses TRBV19 and TRBJ2-3; 8 bases are shared with TRBD2. Germline values: CDR1 LNHDA, CDR2 SQIVND (reference sequence). The CDR3 has 13 amino acids. V trimming: 7 bases; J trimming: 4 bases; junction bases outside the gene matches: 4. In DNA, the CDR3 is TGTGCCAGTACGCTTAGCGGGGCAGATACGCAGTATTTT. Translated: CASTLSGADTQYF.

The chain uses TRBV6-5 and TRBJ2-1; 7 bases align to TRBD2. Germline V gene data show CDR1 as MNHEY and CDR2 as SVGAGI. With V trimmed by 1 base and J by 4 bases, 4 bases remained unmatched. The length of the CDR3 is 15 residues. DNA for the CDR3: TGTGCCAGCAGTTACTTAGCGGGTGTATACAATGAGCAGTTCTTC. It codes for CASSYLAGVYNEQFF.

This chain links TRBV6-5 with TRBJ2-7, with D possibly being TRBD1 (5 bases). Trimming removed 0 bases from V and 4 bases from J, with 13 bases in between. CDR1 MNHEY and CDR2 SVGAGI come from the germline V gene. The CDR3 runs to 15 residues. The CDR3 DNA reads TGTGCCAGCAGTTACTCGGGGCAGGCAGATTACGAGCAGTACTTC. Protein sequence: CASSYSGQADYEQYF.

This chain joins TRBV28 and TRBJ1-1; D may be TRBD1 (5 bases). CDR3 length equals 15 residues. Germline CDR1 is MDHEN and CDR2 is SYDVKM. V gave up 5 bases and J gave up 5 bases, with 18 bases separating them. CDR3 sequence: CASSTIGPRGTEAFF. The DNA for the CDR3 is TGTGCCAGCAGTACTATCGGGCCCCGGGGGACTGAAGCTTTCTTT.

The chain uses TRBV19 and TRBJ1-5; 7 nucleotides align to TRBD1. With V trimmed by 1 base and J by 5 bases, 5 bases remained unmatched. The V gene's germline CDR1 is LNHDA and CDR2 SQIVND (reference sequence). The CDR3 extends over 15 amino acids. The CDR3 sequence is CASSIGGQPYQPQHF. The CDR3 DNA follows: TGTGCCAGTAGTATAGGGGGACAGCCGTATCAGCCCCAGCATTTT.

The genes are TRBV5-1 and TRBJ2-7; 9 bases align to TRBD1. The CDR3 runs to 15 residues. V was pared by 4 bases and J by 3 bases, with 8 bases of the junction left unmatched. Germline assignment: CDR1 SGHRS and CDR2 YFSETQ. The CDR3 bases are TGCGCCAGCAGCGGCGGGACAGGGCAACTCTACGAGCAGTACTTC. Protein sequence: CASSGGTGQLYEQYF.

This chain links TRBV6-5 with TRBJ2-5; the D gene is possibly TRBD1 (6 bases). Germline CDR1 MNHEY, CDR2 SVGAGI. V dropped 5 bases and J dropped 4 bases, with 17 bases sitting between them. The CDR3 spans 15 residues. The CDR3 nucleotides read TGTGCCAGCAGTCCCACACAGGGTATAGGAGAGACCCAGTACTTC. Its protein product is CASSPTQGIGETQYF.

This clone has only one observation. The chain employs TRBV29-1 and TRBJ2-2; D unresolved. Germline V CDR1 and CDR2: SQVTM, ANQGSEA. CDR3 length: 12 residues. With 4 bases removed from V and 5 bases from J, the gap between germline ends came to 8 bases. CDR3 DNA: TGCAGCGTTGGCTTCACTACCGGGGAGCTGTTTTTT. Translating it yields CSVGFTTGELFF.

This chain connects TRBV19 to TRBJ2-7; 14 bases agree with TRBD2. V trimming: 7 bases; J trimming: 4 bases; junction bases outside the gene matches: 6. The germline V gene has CDR1 LNHDA and CDR2 SQIVND (reference sequence). The CDR3 length is 15 residues. CDR3 sequence (DNA): TGTGCCAGTACTAAGGGACTAGCGGGAGAGTACGAGCAGTACTTC. It translates to CASTKGLAGEYEQYF.

The chain links TRBV11-2 to TRBJ2-7, with 7 bases lining up with TRBD1. Losses at the gene ends were 3 bases for V and 2 bases for J; bases not matched to a gene: 4. Per germline, CDR1 SGHAT and CDR2 FQNNGV. The CDR3 spans 14 residues. The CDR3 spells CASSLTDRTYEQYF. The CDR3 bases are TGTGCCAGCAGCTTGACGGACAGGACCTACGAGCAGTACTTC.

The V gene is TRBV2, the J gene TRBJ2-5; 9 nucleotides agree with TRBD2. V was pared by 4 bases and J by 5 bases, with 5 bases of the junction left unmatched. There are 14 residues in the CDR3. Germline CDR1 and CDR2: SNHLY and FYNNEI. CDR3 sequence (DNA): TGTGCCAGCAGTGGGGGCGGGAGGGCCGAGACCCAGTACTTC. Translation: CASSGGGRAETQYF.

The rearrangement uses TRBV15 and TRBJ1-3; D gene unclear. V shed 5 bases and J shed 0 bases, with 8 bases lying between them. This CDR3 comprises 14 residues. Germline values: CDR1 LNHNV, CDR2 YYDKDF (reference sequence). This CDR3 reads CATSHRSSGNTIYF. The CDR3 DNA sequence: TGTGCCACCAGCCACAGAAGCTCTGGAAACACCATATATTTT.

This clone came up once. This chain links TRBV5-1 with TRBJ2-7, with TRBD1 matching over 8 bases. The germline gives CDR1 SGHRS, CDR2 YFSETQ. The CDR3 runs 14 residues. Losses at the gene ends were 1 base for V and 9 bases for J; bases not matched to a gene: 9. CDR3 sequence (DNA): TGCGCCAGCAGCTTGACAGGGGGAAATTCTGGGCAGTACTTC. As protein: CASSLTGGNSGQYF.

V is TRBV7-2 and J is TRBJ2-7; 9 nucleotides match TRBD1. Germline V gene data show CDR1 as SGHTA and CDR2 as FQGNSA. With V trimmed by 5 bases and J by 2 bases, 13 bases remained unmatched. This CDR3 is built from 17 residues. The CDR3 sequence is CASSTRRSGQGAYEQYF. CDR3 coding DNA: TGTGCCAGCAGCACGCGGCGTTCGGGACAGGGCGCCTACGAGCAGTACTTC.

This clone appeared once. Here the CDR3 DNA reads TGTGCCAGCAGCCCAGGGGGGCGGGTAGGAGAGACCCAGTACTTC. It specifies CASSPGGRVGETQYF. This rearrangement joins TRBV6-1 to TRBJ2-5; perhaps TRBD1 as D (7 bases). Trimming removed 6 bases from V and 4 bases from J, with 18 bases in between. This CDR3 spans 15 amino acids. Germline CDR1 MNHNS, CDR2 SASEGT.

The genes are TRBV5-1 and TRBJ2-3, with 8 nucleotides matching TRBD1. Unmatched junction bases numbered 6, after V lost 3 bases and J lost 0 bases. Per the germline V gene, CDR1 is SGHRS and CDR2 is YFSETQ. The CDR3 totals 16 residues. The CDR3 nucleotides read TGCGCCAGCAGCTGGGGCAGGGGGCCAAGCACAGATACGCAGTATTTT. Translated: CASSWGRGPSTDTQYF.

The V and J genes are TRBV5-6 and TRBJ1-2; 7 nucleotides agree with TRBD1. The V segment lost 5 bases and the J segment 4 bases; nucleotides outside the gene matches: 11. This CDR3 has 15 amino acids. Germline CDR1 SGHDT, CDR2 YYEEEE. The CDR3 bases are TGTGCCAGCAGTCAGACAGGGTTTTTGGGCTATGGCTACACCTTC. Encoded protein: CASSQTGFLGYGYTF.

The V call is TRBV18, the J call TRBJ1-1; 9 bases agree with TRBD1. Losses at the gene ends were 4 bases for V and 3 bases for J; bases not matched to a gene: 3. The CDR3 sequence is 14 residues long. Germline loops: CDR1 KGHSH, CDR2 LQKENI. The CDR3 spells CASSRRTGDTEAFF. As DNA, the CDR3 is TGTGCCAGCTCACGCAGGACAGGGGACACTGAAGCTTTCTTT.

The chain links TRBV7-2 to TRBJ2-3; tentative D call: TRBD2 (5 bases). Trimming shortened V by 5 bases and J by 6 bases, and 9 bases separated the two germline ends. Germline lookup yields CDR1 SGHTA and CDR2 FQGNSA. The length of the CDR3 is 12 residues. CDR3 bases: TGTGCCAGCAGCCCCCCGGGGGATACGCAGTATTTT. This gives the protein CASSPPGDTQYF.